The rows below give T cell receptor beta chains drawn from one sample of a study of OX40 agonist ivuxolimab in advanced cancers. The assay was immunoSEQ multiplex PCR, and TCRdb's table has in-frame clones only and misses some. This table has about 54,000 clones, approximately 89% appearing once. Sequencing used CD4+ or CD8+ T cells sorted from blood, obtained in a trial of the OX40 agonist ivuxolimab. The origin of the receptors is an adult with an advanced solid tumor such as melanoma, head and neck, liver or kidney cancer. Each CDR3 is given with its conserved first and last residue. Fields, in order: D gene, V gene, J gene, clone size, CDR3 DNA, CDR3 protein. D genes are given only for firm matches. Not all rows give a size; the values are once, few, many and, for expanded clones, a class.

.	TRBV29-1	TRBJ1-5	.	TGCAGCGCCCAAACAGGGTTCAATCAGCCCCAGCATTTT	CSAQTGFNQPQHF
.	TRBV29-1	TRBJ1-2	.	TGCAGCGCCAGGACAGCAAACTATGGCTACACCTTC	CSARTANYGYTF
.	TRBV9	TRBJ2-2	.	TGTGCCAGCAGCGTAGAGGAGGGCGGGGAGCTGTTTTTT	CASSVEEGGELFF
TRBD2	TRBV6-6	TRBJ2-4	.	TGTGCCAGCAGTCCCCGAGTAGCGGGATTCCTTCAGTACTTC	CASSPRVAGFLQYF
TRBD2	TRBV5-1	TRBJ2-6	.	TGCGCCAGCAGCTCGGGACTAGCGGTCCCCTCTGGGGCCAACGTCCTGACTTTC	CASSSGLAVPSGANVLTF
.	TRBV11-2	TRBJ1-2	.	TGTGCCAGCAGCTTAGAGACAGCCTATGGCTACACCTTC	CASSLETAYGYTF
TRBD1	TRBV12-5	TRBJ1-2	.	TGTGCTAGTGCCCTCGGGGGGCAGGGGGGTGGCTACACCTTC	CASALGGQGGGYTF
.	TRBV21-1	TRBJ2-2	.	TGTGCCAGCAAGAGTGCCGGGGAGCTGTTTTTT	CASKSAGELFF
.	TRBV5-5	TRBJ2-5	.	TGTGCCAGCAGCTTCTCCGGGCGGGAACAAGAGACCCAGTACTTC	CASSFSGREQETQYF
.	TRBV18	TRBJ2-2	once	TGTGCCAGCTCTCCCAAGCTTCGAAACACCGGGGAGCTGTTTTTT	CASSPKLRNTGELFF
TRBD1	TRBV29-1	TRBJ1-2	.	TGCAGCGTCTGGGACAGCTACTATGGCTACACCTTC	CSVWDSYYGYTF
TRBD1	TRBV11-2	TRBJ2-1	.	TGTGCCAGCAGCTCCCCCGGGACAGGCTACAATGAGCAGTTCTTC	CASSSPGTGYNEQFF
.	TRBV28	TRBJ1-1	.	TGTGCCATCGTCCCTGAGGGCCTGGGCACTGAAGCTTTCTTT	CAIVPEGLGTEAFF
TRBD2	TRBV5-1	TRBJ2-1	.	TGCGCCAGCAGCTTGGGCTTCGGGACTAGCGGGGGGAATGAGCAGTTCTTC	CASSLGFGTSGGNEQFF
TRBD1	TRBV5-6	TRBJ2-5	.	TGTGCCAGCACTGGACAGGCCCAAGAGACCCAGTACTTC	CASTGQAQETQYF
TRBD2	TRBV7-2	TRBJ2-7	.	TGTGCCAGCAGCCTTACTAGCGGTCCCTACGAGCAGTACTTC	CASSLTSGPYEQYF
.	TRBV7-3	TRBJ2-2	.	TGTGCCAGCAGTATTACTCGGGGGACCGGGGAGCTGTTTTTT	CASSITRGTGELFF
.	TRBV7-9	TRBJ2-7	.	TGTGCCAGCAAGCGGGCCAGACACTACGAGCAGTACTTC	CASKRARHYEQYF
.	TRBV6-1	TRBJ2-1	.	TGTGCCAGCAGTTTAACACAGAGTTGGAAGTTCTTC	CASSLTQSWKFF
TRBD1	TRBV28	TRBJ2-2	.	TGTGCCAGCAGGACAGGGGGCGGATTAGGGAACACCGGGGAGCTGTTTTTT	CASRTGGGLGNTGELFF
.	TRBV5-6	TRBJ1-5	once	TGTGCCAGCAGCTTGCACCAGCCCAATCAGCCCCAGCATTTT	CASSLHQPNQPQHF
.	TRBV19	TRBJ2-6	.	TGTGCCAGTAGTATAGGTGCTGCTGGGGCCAACGTCCTGACTTTC	CASSIGAAGANVLTF
.	TRBV6-1	TRBJ2-7	.	TGTGCCAGCAGTGACTACAGGTTAACCTACGAGCAGTACTTC	CASSDYRLTYEQYF
.	TRBV5-4	TRBJ2-7	.	TGTGCCAGCAGCCAAGATCCCGCCGGGGAAACCTACGAGCAGTACTTC	CASSQDPAGETYEQYF
.	TRBV5-1	TRBJ1-5	.	TGCGCCAGCAGCTTGGAGTTCAATCAGCCCCAGCATTTT	CASSLEFNQPQHF
TRBD1	TRBV6-5	TRBJ1-2	.	TGTGCCAGCAGTTCGAACAGGGGGGACTATGGCTACACCTTC	CASSSNRGDYGYTF
.	TRBV2	TRBJ2-2	.	TGTGCCAGCAGACCCACTAGTGCCGGGGAGCTGTTTTTT	CASRPTSAGELFF
.	TRBV28	TRBJ1-2	.	TGTGCCAGCAGTTTGGGGGGACATGGCTACACCTTC	CASSLGGHGYTF
.	TRBV2	TRBJ1-1	.	TGTGCCAGCAGTGTAGGCGGGAGGGACACTGAAGCTTTCTTT	CASSVGGRDTEAFF
TRBD1	TRBV29-1	TRBJ1-3	few	TGCAGCGTTGGGGGGAGACAGGGGGTTGCGAACACCATATATTTT	CSVGGRQGVANTIYF
TRBD1	TRBV27	TRBJ2-7	.	TGTGCCAGCAGCCCCGGGACAGGGTTATACGAGCAGTACTTC	CASSPGTGLYEQYF
TRBD2	TRBV5-1	TRBJ2-7	.	TGCGCCAGCAGCTTCGGGACTAGCGGGGGTGTCGAGCAGTACTTC	CASSFGTSGGVEQYF
TRBD2	TRBV7-3	TRBJ2-7	.	TGTGCCAGCAGCTTACAGGCTAGCGGGATCTACGAGCAGTACTTC	CASSLQASGIYEQYF
TRBD1	TRBV6-6	TRBJ1-3	.	TGTGCCAGCAGTACCACAGGACAGGGAGGAAACACCATATATTTT	CASSTTGQGGNTIYF
TRBD1	TRBV5-1	TRBJ2-2	once	TGCGCCAGCAGCCCAAGGACAGGGAACACCGGGGAGCTGTTTTTT	CASSPRTGNTGELFF
.	TRBV28	TRBJ2-1	.	TGTGCCAGCAGTGTTAGGTCACAGGGTCGGGGCAATGAGCAGTTCTTC	CASSVRSQGRGNEQFF
TRBD2	TRBV6-5	TRBJ2-7	.	TGTGCCAGCAGTTACTCCGGGGGAGGGTCCTACGAGCAGTACTTC	CASSYSGGGSYEQYF
TRBD1	TRBV28	TRBJ2-7	.	TGTGCCAGCAGTTTAAGGGGGCACGACGAGCAGTACTTC	CASSLRGHDEQYF
TRBD1	TRBV2	TRBJ1-1	.	TGTGCCAGCAGTGAAGCGCCCTCGGACAGGTTCACTGAAGCTTTCTTT	CASSEAPSDRFTEAFF
TRBD2	TRBV4-2	TRBJ2-5	once	TGTGCCAGCAGCAAGGCCGGGACTAGCGCTTCAGCGGAGGAGACCCAGTACTTC	CASSKAGTSASAEETQYF